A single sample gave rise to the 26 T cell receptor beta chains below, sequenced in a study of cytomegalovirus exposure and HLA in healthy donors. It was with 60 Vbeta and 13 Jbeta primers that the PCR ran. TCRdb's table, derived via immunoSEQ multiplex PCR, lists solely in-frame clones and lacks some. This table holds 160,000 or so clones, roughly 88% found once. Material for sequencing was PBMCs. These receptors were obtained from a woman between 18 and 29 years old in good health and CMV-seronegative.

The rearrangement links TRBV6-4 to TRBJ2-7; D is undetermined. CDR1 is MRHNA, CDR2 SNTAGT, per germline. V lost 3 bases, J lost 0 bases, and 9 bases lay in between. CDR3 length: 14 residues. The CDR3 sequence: CASSESVSSYEQYF. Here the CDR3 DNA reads TGTGCCAGCAGTGAGTCGGTTAGCTCCTACGAGCAGTACTTC.

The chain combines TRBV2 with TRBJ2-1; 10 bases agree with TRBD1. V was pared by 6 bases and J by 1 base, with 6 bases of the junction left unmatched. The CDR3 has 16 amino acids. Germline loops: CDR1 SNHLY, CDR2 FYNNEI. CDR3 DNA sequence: TGTGCCAGCAGGTCAGGGACAGGGGCTTCCTACAATGAGCAGTTCTTC. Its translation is CASRSGTGASYNEQFF.

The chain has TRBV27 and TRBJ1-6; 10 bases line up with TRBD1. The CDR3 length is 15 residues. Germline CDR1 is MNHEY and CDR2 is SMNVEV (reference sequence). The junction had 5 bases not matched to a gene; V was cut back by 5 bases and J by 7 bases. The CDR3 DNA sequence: TGTGCCAGCAGTGCTTGGACAGGGGGGAATTCACCCCTCCACTTT. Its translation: CASSAWTGGNSPLHF.

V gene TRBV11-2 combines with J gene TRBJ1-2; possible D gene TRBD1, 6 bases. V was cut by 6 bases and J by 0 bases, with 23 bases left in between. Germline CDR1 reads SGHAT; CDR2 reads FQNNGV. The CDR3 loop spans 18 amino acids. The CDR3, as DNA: TGTGCCAGCAGACGCATTGTGGTTCAGGGGACACCTAACTATGGCTACACCTTC. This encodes CASRRIVVQGTPNYGYTF.

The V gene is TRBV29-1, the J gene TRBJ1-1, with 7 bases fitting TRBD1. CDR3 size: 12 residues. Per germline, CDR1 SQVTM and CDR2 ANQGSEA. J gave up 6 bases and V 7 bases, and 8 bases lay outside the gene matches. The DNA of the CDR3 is TGCAGCGCCCTAACAGGGGTCCCTGAAGCTTTCTTT. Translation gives CSALTGVPEAFF.

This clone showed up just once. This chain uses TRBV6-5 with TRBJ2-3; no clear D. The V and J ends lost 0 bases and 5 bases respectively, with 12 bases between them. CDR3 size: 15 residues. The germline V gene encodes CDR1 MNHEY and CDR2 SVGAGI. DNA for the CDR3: TGTGCCAGCAGTTACTCCGGTACTATTCGAGATACGCAGTATTTT. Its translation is CASSYSGTIRDTQYF.

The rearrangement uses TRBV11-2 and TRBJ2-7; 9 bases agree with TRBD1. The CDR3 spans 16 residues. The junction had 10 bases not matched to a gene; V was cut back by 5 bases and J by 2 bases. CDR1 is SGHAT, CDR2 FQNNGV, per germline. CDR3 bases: TGTGCCAGCAGCCGATGGGACAGGGTGGGCGCCTACGAGCAGTACTTC. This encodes CASSRWDRVGAYEQYF.

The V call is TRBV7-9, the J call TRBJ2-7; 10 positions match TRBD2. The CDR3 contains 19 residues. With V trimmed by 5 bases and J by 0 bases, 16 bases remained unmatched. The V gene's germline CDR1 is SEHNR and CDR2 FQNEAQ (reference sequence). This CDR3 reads CASSPGWGLAGARSYEQYF. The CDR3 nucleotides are TGTGCCAGCAGCCCCGGTTGGGGCCTAGCGGGGGCCCGCTCCTACGAGCAGTACTTC.

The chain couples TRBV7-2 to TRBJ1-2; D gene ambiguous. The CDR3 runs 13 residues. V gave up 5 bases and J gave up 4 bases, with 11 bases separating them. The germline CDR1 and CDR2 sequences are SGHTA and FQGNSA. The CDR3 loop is CASSVSESYGYTF. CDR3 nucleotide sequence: TGTGCCAGCAGCGTGAGCGAATCCTATGGCTACACCTTC.

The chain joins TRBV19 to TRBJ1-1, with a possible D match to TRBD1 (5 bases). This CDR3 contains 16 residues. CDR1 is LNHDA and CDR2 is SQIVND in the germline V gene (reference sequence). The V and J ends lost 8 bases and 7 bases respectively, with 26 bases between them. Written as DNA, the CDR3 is TGTGCCAGTGGATACGGGGGGTTATCTCCGGGTAGTGAAGCTTTCTTT. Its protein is CASGYGGLSPGSEAFF.

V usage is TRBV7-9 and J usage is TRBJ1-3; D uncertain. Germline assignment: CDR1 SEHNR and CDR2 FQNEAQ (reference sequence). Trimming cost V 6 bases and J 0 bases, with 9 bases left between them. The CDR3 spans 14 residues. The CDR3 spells CASRPGLSGNTIYF. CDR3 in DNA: TGTGCCAGCAGGCCAGGCCTCTCTGGAAACACCATATATTTT.

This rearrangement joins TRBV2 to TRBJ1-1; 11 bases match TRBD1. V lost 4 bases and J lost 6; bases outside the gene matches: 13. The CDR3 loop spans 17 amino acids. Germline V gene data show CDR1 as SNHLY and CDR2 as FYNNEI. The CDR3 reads CASSVPSRTGGAPEAFF. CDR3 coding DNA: TGTGCCAGCAGTGTACCCTCTCGGACAGGGGGCGCCCCTGAAGCTTTCTTT.

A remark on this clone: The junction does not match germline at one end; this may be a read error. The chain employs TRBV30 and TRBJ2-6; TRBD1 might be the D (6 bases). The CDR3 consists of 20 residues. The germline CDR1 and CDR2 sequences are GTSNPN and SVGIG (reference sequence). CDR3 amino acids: CAWTAYLRDNNDSGANGLTF. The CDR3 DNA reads TGTGCCTGGACCGCCTACCTCCGGGACAATAATGATTCTGGGGCCAACGGCCTGACTTTC.

In nucleotides, the CDR3 is TGTGCCAGCAGTTACCGTAAACAGGGAAGCGCCTACGAGCAGTACTTC. Encoded protein: CASSYRKQGSAYEQYF. V gene TRBV6-6 combines with J gene TRBJ2-7; TRBD1 might be the D (6 bases). Deletions cut 2 bases from V and 2 bases from J, with 16 bases between. CDR1 and CDR2 from the germline V gene are MNHNY and SVGAGI (reference sequence). CDR3 length equals 16 residues.

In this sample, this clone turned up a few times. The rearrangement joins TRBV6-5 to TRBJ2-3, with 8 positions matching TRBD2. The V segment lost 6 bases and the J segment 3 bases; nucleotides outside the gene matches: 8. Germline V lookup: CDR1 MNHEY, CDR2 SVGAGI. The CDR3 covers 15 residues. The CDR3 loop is CASRRFGGDTDTQYF. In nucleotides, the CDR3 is TGTGCCAGCAGGCGCTTCGGGGGGGATACAGATACGCAGTATTTT.

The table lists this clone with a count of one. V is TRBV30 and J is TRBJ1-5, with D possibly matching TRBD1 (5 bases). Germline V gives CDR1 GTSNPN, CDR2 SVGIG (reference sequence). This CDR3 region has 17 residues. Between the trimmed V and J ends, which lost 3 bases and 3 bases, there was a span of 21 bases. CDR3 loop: CAWSPKTAHLSNQPQHF. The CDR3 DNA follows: TGTGCCTGGAGCCCAAAGACAGCCCACTTATCCAATCAGCCCCAGCATTTT.

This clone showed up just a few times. The CDR3 DNA sequence: TGTGCCAGCAGCCCCTGGGGCACAAGTGGAAACACCATATATTTT. Translation: CASSPWGTSGNTIYF. J is TRBJ1-3 and V is TRBV2, with D possibly being TRBD1 (5 bases). The germline CDR1 and CDR2 sequences are SNHLY and FYNNEI. This CDR3 region has 15 residues. Trimming pared 6 bases from V and 3 bases from J, leaving 15 bases between.

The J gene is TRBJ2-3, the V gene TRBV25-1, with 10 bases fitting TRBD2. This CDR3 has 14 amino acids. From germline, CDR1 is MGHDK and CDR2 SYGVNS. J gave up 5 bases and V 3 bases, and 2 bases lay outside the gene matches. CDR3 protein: CASSDTSGEDTQYF. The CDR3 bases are TGTGCCAGCAGTGATACTAGCGGGGAAGATACGCAGTATTTT.

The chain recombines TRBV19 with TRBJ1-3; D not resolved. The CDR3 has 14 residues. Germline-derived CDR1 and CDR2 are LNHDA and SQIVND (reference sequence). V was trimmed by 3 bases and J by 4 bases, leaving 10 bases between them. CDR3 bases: TGTGCCAGTAGTATCGGCAGGTTCGGAAACACCATATATTTT. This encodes CASSIGRFGNTIYF.

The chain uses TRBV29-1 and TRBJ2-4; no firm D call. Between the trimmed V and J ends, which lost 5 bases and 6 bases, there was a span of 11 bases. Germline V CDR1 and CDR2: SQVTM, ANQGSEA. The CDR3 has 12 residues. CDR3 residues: CSVLRPRNIQYF. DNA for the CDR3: TGCAGCGTTCTACGCCCAAGAAACATTCAGTACTTC.

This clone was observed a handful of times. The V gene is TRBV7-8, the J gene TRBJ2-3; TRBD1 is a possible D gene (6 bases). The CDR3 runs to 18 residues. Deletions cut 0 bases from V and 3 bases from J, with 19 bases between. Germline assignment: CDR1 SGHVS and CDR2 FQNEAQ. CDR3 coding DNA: TGTGCCAGCAGCTTAGCCCGACAGGTTGTGATTTCGACAGATACGCAGTATTTT. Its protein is CASSLARQVVISTDTQYF.

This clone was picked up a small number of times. DNA for the CDR3: TGCGCCAGCAGCTGGACTAGGACAGGGAAGACAGATACGCAGTATTTT. Amino acid sequence: CASSWTRTGKTDTQYF. This chain uses TRBV5-1 with TRBJ2-3, with a possible D match to TRBD1 (8 bases). V was clipped by 3 bases and J by 3 bases, with 17 bases between them. CDR1 and CDR2 (germline): SGHRS, YFSETQ. This CDR3 comprises 16 residues.

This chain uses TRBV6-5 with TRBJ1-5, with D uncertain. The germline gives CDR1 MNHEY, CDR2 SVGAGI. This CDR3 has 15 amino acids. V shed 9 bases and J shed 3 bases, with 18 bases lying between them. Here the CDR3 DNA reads TGTGCCAGTACTATGGACCGGGGATTCAATCAGCCCCAGCATTTT. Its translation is CASTMDRGFNQPQHF.

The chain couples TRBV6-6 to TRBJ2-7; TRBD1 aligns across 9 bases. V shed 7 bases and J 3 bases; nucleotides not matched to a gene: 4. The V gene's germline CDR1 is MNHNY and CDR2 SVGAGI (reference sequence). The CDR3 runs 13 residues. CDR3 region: CASTQGQGYEQYF. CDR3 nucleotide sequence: TGTGCCAGCACCCAGGGACAGGGCTACGAGCAGTACTTC.

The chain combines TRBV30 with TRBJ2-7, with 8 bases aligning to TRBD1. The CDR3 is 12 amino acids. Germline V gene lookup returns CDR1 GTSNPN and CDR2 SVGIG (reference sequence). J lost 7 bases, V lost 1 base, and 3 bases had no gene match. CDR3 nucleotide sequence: TGTGCCTGGAGTGCCCGGACAGGGGAGCAGTACTTC. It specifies CAWSARTGEQYF.

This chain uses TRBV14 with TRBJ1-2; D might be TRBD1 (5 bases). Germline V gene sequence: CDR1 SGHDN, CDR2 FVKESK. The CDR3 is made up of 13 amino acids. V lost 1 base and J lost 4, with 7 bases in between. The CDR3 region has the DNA TGTGCCAGCAGCCAAGCAGGGATCTATGGCTACACCTTC. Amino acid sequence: CASSQAGIYGYTF.